What follows are 13 T cell receptor beta chains derived from one specimen sequenced in a study of T cells after yellow fever vaccination (dated by TCRdb to the late 2010s). According to the study, the label for this sample's treatment or condition signals: live attenuated yellow fever vaccine strain. Library construction relied on 5' RACE. The listed sequencing device is Illumina HiSeq 2500. TCRdb reworked the public reads: Q25 trimming with fastp, MiXCR clone assembly, productive beta chains retained. Here each entry gathers all rows of one CDR3 protein and keeps the most common genes and DNA. Present in this sample are approximately 260,000 distinct CDR3 sequences, around 13% of which were seen just once. Roughly 0.5% of the sample goes to the ten largest clones. Here the sequenced sample was CD4+ T cells sorted from PBMCs, taken 45 days after the yellow fever booster vaccination. The receptors come from a man aged 30 to 45 who received the YFV17D yellow fever vaccine.

The chain recombines TRBV10-3 with TRBJ2-3; 10 positions match TRBD2. The ends lost 6 bases at V and 2 bases at J; junction bases unmatched: 8. From germline, CDR1 is ENHRY and CDR2 SYGVKD. CDR3 length equals 16 residues. The CDR3 sequence is CAIRATGTSDTDTQYF. The DNA for the CDR3 is TGTGCCATCAGGGCAACCGGGACTAGCGACACAGATACGCAGTATTTT.

CDR3 DNA: TGTGCCAGCTCACTTATTGCAGGGGAACAGCCCCAGCATTTT. Protein product: CASSLIAGEQPQHF. The genes are TRBV18 and TRBJ1-5; D is perhaps TRBD1 (6 bases). Trimming took 4 bases from V and 7 from J, leaving 14 bases between them. This CDR3 has 14 residues. Germline V lookup: CDR1 KGHSH, CDR2 LQKENI.

The chain combines TRBV20-1 with TRBJ2-7, with TRBD1 identical over 7 bases. This CDR3 is 13 amino acids long. Germline trimming cut 7 bases from V and 3 bases from J; bases unmatched to any gene: 9. Germline-derived CDR1 and CDR2 are DFQATT and SNEGSKA (reference sequence). CDR3 nucleotides: TGCAGTGTCAAGACAGGGCCGGTCTACGAGCAGTACTTC. Protein product: CSVKTGPVYEQYF.

This chain links TRBV5-5 with TRBJ2-2; TRBD1 matches 8 bases. The germline V gene encodes CDR1 SGHKS and CDR2 YYEKEE (reference sequence). The CDR3 is made up of 15 amino acids. The V gene end was trimmed by 3 bases and the J gene end by 6 bases; junction bases not matched to a gene: 7. The CDR3 loop is CASSSLGQGAGELFF. For the CDR3, the DNA is TGTGCCAGCAGCTCACTTGGACAGGGTGCCGGGGAGCTGTTTTTT.

The V call is TRBV7-9, the J call TRBJ2-7, with D possibly TRBD1 on 6 matching bases. The CDR3 consists of 14 residues. From germline, CDR1 is SEHNR and CDR2 FQNEAQ (reference sequence). The V end lost 5 bases, the J end lost 1 base, and 12 bases lay between the germline ends. In nucleotides, the CDR3 is TGTGCCAGCAGCGCCAGGGGCCAGTCCTACGAGCAGTACTTC. Translating gives CASSARGQSYEQYF. The full variable domain, completed using reference TRBV7-9 and TRBJ2-7, is DTGVSQNPRHKITKRGQNVTFRCDPISEHNRLYWYRQTLGQGPEFLTYFQNEAQLEKSRLLSDRFSAERPKGSFSTLEIQRTEQGDSAMYLCASSARGQSYEQYFGPGTRLTVT.

The J gene is TRBJ2-7, the V gene TRBV3-1; 8 bases are a match to TRBD2. Trimming removed 3 bases from V and 3 bases from J; junction bases left unmatched: 7. Germline loops: CDR1 LGHDT, CDR2 YNNKEL (reference sequence). The CDR3 covers 15 residues. The chain's CDR3 is CASSHYSGVDYEQYF. CDR3 in DNA: TGTGCCAGCAGCCATTATAGCGGGGTCGACTACGAGCAGTACTTC.

A few counts support this clonotype. The chain links TRBV4-2 to TRBJ2-2; the D gene is possibly TRBD2 (6 bases). Per the germline V gene, CDR1 is LGHNA and CDR2 is YNFKEQ. The V and J ends lost 0 bases and 8 bases respectively, with 13 bases between them. The CDR3 runs 15 residues. CDR3 DNA sequence: TGTGCCAGCAGCCAAGAGAGGAGGGCTCGGGGGGAGCTGTTTTTT. Translated: CASSQERRARGELFF.

This rearrangement joins TRBV7-2 to TRBJ2-3; D unclear. The CDR3 contains 14 residues. The germline gives CDR1 SGHTA, CDR2 FQGNSA. The germline V and J ends were trimmed by 1 base and 8 bases, with 13 bases remaining between them. The CDR3 here is CASSLELMSATQYF. The CDR3 DNA reads as TGTGCCAGCAGCTTAGAACTGATGTCCGCTACGCAGTATTTT.

V gene TRBV9 combines with J gene TRBJ2-5, with D unclear. This CDR3 is built from 14 residues. V was cut by 4 bases and J by 5 bases, with 15 bases left in between. Germline lookup yields CDR1 SGDLS and CDR2 YYNGEE. CDR3 protein: CASSPAPRRETQYF. CDR3 DNA sequence: TGTGCCAGCAGCCCCGCTCCCCGTCGGGAGACCCAGTACTTC.

V usage is TRBV7-2 and J usage is TRBJ2-5; D might be TRBD1 or TRBD2, each matching 5 bases. The length of the CDR3 is 17 residues. Germline values: CDR1 SGHTA, CDR2 FQGNSA. The germline V and J ends were trimmed by 3 bases and 7 bases, with 24 bases remaining between them. CDR3 sequence (DNA): TGTGCCAGCAGCTTGTCAATGAGGGGTTCGGTCGGGGTGACCCAGTACTTC. This translates into CASSLSMRGSVGVTQYF.

Written as DNA, the CDR3 is TGTGCCAGCAGTCCCTTCCAGGGCACTGAAGCTTTCTTT. It yields the protein CASSPFQGTEAFF. This chain links TRBV12-3 or TRBV12-4 with TRBJ1-1, with a tentative D call TRBD1 (5 bases). The V end lost 5 bases, the J end lost 4 bases, and 11 bases lay between the germline ends. This CDR3 spans 13 amino acids.

This clonotype came up a few times. V and J are TRBV20-1 and TRBJ1-6; TRBD1 matches 7 bases. With 0 bases clipped from V and 7 bases from J, the junction kept 9 bases outside the gene matches. The CDR3 has 16 residues. CDR1 is DFQATT, CDR2 SNEGSKA, per germline (reference sequence). The CDR3: CSARDRQGLGNSPLHF. DNA of the CDR3: TGCAGTGCTAGAGATCGACAGGGCCTGGGAAATTCACCCCTCCACTTT.

In DNA, the CDR3 is TGTGCCAGCAGTTTCTTCCCCAACGCCTACGAGCAGTACTTC. Translated, it gives CASSFFPNAYEQYF. The chain combines TRBV27 with TRBJ2-7; no definite D call. The CDR3 has 14 residues. Germline loops: CDR1 MNHEY, CDR2 SMNVEV (reference sequence). V was clipped by 3 bases and J by 2 bases, with 11 bases between them.